These 31 T cell receptor beta chains share one sample of origin, sequenced in a study of blood T cell repertoires in COVID-19. Measured with immunoSEQ multiplex PCR; TCRdb has only the in-frame clones, and not every one. This table holds about 270,000 clones, 81% found once. The sample was peripheral blood. Every receptor here comes from a woman in her sixties or seventies with active or convalescent COVID-19.

The rearrangement links TRBV7-3 to TRBJ2-5; weak D call: TRBD1 (5 bases). Deletions cut 1 base from V and 2 bases from J, with 8 bases between. CDR1 and CDR2 from the germline V gene are SGHTA and FQGTGA. CDR3 length: 14 residues. In DNA form, the CDR3 reads TGTGCCAGCAGCTTAAATCCAGGGCAAGAGACCCAGTACTTC. It codes for CASSLNPGQETQYF.

V usage is TRBV6-5 and J usage is TRBJ2-3; D remains unclear. V lost 0 bases, J lost 0 bases, and 10 bases lay in between. The CDR3 extends over 16 amino acids. CDR1 is MNHEY and CDR2 is SVGAGI in the germline V gene. In nucleotides, the CDR3 is TGTGCCAGCAGTTACTCGAGAGAATACAGCACAGATACGCAGTATTTT. Residues: CASSYSREYSTDTQYF.

V gene TRBV7-9 combines with J gene TRBJ1-6; perhaps TRBD1 as D (5 bases). Germline-derived CDR1 and CDR2 are SEHNR and FQNEAQ (reference sequence). V dropped 4 bases and J dropped 10 bases, with 8 bases sitting between them. The CDR3 is made up of 12 amino acids. The CDR3 nucleotides read TGTGCCAGCAGCTCAGGGAACTCACCCCTCCACTTT. Translated: CASSSGNSPLHF.

The genes are TRBV5-8 and TRBJ2-5; TRBD1 matches 8 bases. Germline V gene sequence: CDR1 SGHTS, CDR2 YDEGEE. The CDR3 totals 14 residues. Trimming removed 0 bases from V and 5 bases from J; junction bases left unmatched: 3. The CDR3 bases are TGTGCCAGCAGCTTGGTGACAGGGGCGGAGACCCAGTACTTC. Protein sequence: CASSLVTGAETQYF. The variable domain in full, with the rest retrieved from reference TRBV5-8 and TRBJ2-5, is EAGVTQSPTHLIKTRGQQATLRCSPISGHTSVYWYQQALGLGLQFLLWYDEGEERNRGNFPPRFSGRQFPNYSSELNVNALELEDSALYLCASSLVTGAETQYFGPGTRLLVL.

This chain uses TRBV7-2 with TRBJ1-2, with a tentative D call TRBD1 (5 bases). This CDR3 comprises 17 residues. Trimming took off 3 bases at V and 4 bases at J, with 21 bases between the two ends. The V gene's germline CDR1 is SGHTA and CDR2 FQGNSA. CDR3 region: CASSFRGTQAKVYGYTF. In DNA, the CDR3 is TGTGCCAGCAGCTTTCGCGGGACGCAAGCGAAAGTCTATGGCTACACCTTC.

This chain joins TRBV4-3 and TRBJ2-3; a possible D gene is TRBD1 (7 bases). Trimming removed 1 base at V and 2 bases at J, with 16 bases between. Germline V gene data show CDR1 as LGHNA and CDR2 as YSLEER. There are 17 residues in the CDR3. The CDR3 reads CASSQATYRGLTDTQYF. The CDR3 DNA reads TGCGCCAGCAGCCAAGCCACATACAGGGGACTCACAGATACGCAGTATTTT.

This clone was detected ten times or more. V gene TRBV18 combines with J gene TRBJ2-7; 7 nucleotides match TRBD1. The CDR3 sequence is 14 residues long. Germline V gene lookup returns CDR1 KGHSH and CDR2 LQKENI. With 4 bases clipped from V and 3 bases from J, the junction kept 6 bases outside the gene matches. CDR3 coding DNA: TGTGCCAGCTCACGGAGAGGGGGCCTCTACGAGCAGTACTTC. Its protein is CASSRRGGLYEQYF.

The chain carries TRBV7-2 and TRBJ1-6; D is perhaps TRBD1 (6 bases). The V gene's germline CDR1 is SGHTA and CDR2 FQGNSA. The length of the CDR3 is 16 residues. V lost 5 bases, J lost 9 bases, and 20 bases lay in between. CDR3 nucleotides: TGTGCCAGCAGCAAGCTACAGGGTCTGGCGGGTTCACCCCTCCACTTT. It encodes CASSKLQGLAGSPLHF.

The rearrangement uses TRBV7-3 and TRBJ2-3; 11 bases map to TRBD2. CDR1 and CDR2 (germline): SGHTA, FQGTGA. V lost 3 bases and J lost 0; bases outside the gene matches: 2. The CDR3 loop spans 16 amino acids. In nucleotides, the CDR3 is TGTGCCAGCAGCTTGGGGACTAGCGGTAGCACAGATACGCAGTATTTT. Amino acids: CASSLGTSGSTDTQYF.

CDR3 region: CASSLGGSQRMNTEAFF. In DNA, the CDR3 is TGTGCCAGCAGCTTAGGAGGGTCGCAAAGGATGAACACTGAAGCTTTCTTT. The V and J genes are TRBV11-2 and TRBJ1-1, with D unclear. Trimming removed 1 base at V and 0 bases at J, with 15 bases between. CDR3 length: 17 amino acids. Germline CDR1 and CDR2: SGHAT and FQNNGV.

This chain connects TRBV18 to TRBJ2-7, with D perhaps TRBD1 (5 bases). This CDR3 has 14 amino acids. Between the trimmed V and J ends, which lost 6 bases and 2 bases, there was a span of 14 bases. CDR1 is KGHSH and CDR2 is LQKENI in the germline V gene. This CDR3 reads CASSLSTATYEQYF. The CDR3 nucleotides are TGTGCCAGCTCCCTGTCGACAGCAACCTACGAGCAGTACTTC. The full variable domain, in which reference TRBV18 and TRBJ2-7 provide the parts outside the CDR3, is NAGVMQNPRHLVRRRGQEARLRCSPMKGHSHVYWYRQLPEEGLKFMVYLQKENIIDESGMPKERFSAEFPKEGPSILRIQQVVRGDSAAYFCASSLSTATYEQYFGPGTRLTVT.

V and J are TRBV5-4 and TRBJ2-5, with a weak D call TRBD2 (5 bases). This CDR3 is built from 16 residues. Germline CDR1 is SGHNT and CDR2 is YYREEE (reference sequence). V dropped 0 bases and J dropped 2 bases, with 14 bases sitting between them. The CDR3 reads CASSLGLAQNQETQYF. The CDR3 coding sequence is TGTGCCAGCAGCTTGGGGCTAGCCCAGAATCAAGAGACCCAGTACTTC. The full variable domain, its missing parts supplied by reference TRBV5-4 and TRBJ2-5, is ETGVTQSPTHLIKTRGQQVTLRCSSQSGHNTVSWYQQALGQGPQFIFQYYREEENGRGNFPPRFSGLQFPNYSSELNVNALELDDSALYLCASSLGLAQNQETQYFGPGTRLLVL.

The chain employs TRBV5-1 and TRBJ2-1; D call uncertain. Trimming shortened V by 1 base and J by 5 bases, and 10 bases separated the two germline ends. The CDR3 extends over 14 amino acids. CDR1 and CDR2 from the germline V gene are SGHRS and YFSETQ. This CDR3 is CASSLKGVNNEQFF. The CDR3 DNA is TGCGCCAGCAGCTTGAAAGGAGTTAACAATGAGCAGTTCTTC.

This chain joins TRBV4-3 and TRBJ2-7, with D tentatively TRBD2 (7 bases). V lost 0 bases and J 9 bases, leaving 15 bases between the germline ends. The CDR3 runs 14 residues. Germline CDR1 LGHNA, CDR2 YSLEER. CDR3 loop: CASSQDKGGRWQYF. The CDR3 nucleotides are TGCGCCAGCAGCCAAGATAAGGGGGGGAGATGGCAGTACTTC.

This clone was found once. This chain links TRBV2 with TRBJ1-5; D gene uncertain. The V and J ends lost 8 bases and 5 bases respectively, with 13 bases between them. The length of the CDR3 is 13 residues. Germline lookup yields CDR1 SNHLY and CDR2 FYNNEI. The CDR3 region is CASRRAGYQPQHF. DNA for the CDR3: TGTGCCAGCCGAAGGGCGGGGTATCAGCCCCAGCATTTT. Combining the CDR3 with reference TRBV2 and TRBJ1-5 gives the whole variable domain EPEVTQTPSHQVTQMGQEVILRCVPISNHLYFYWYRQILGQKVEFLVSFYNNEISEKSEIFDDQFSVERPDGSNFTLKIRSTKLEDSAMYFCASRRAGYQPQHFGDGTRLSIL.

The chain couples TRBV9 to TRBJ2-3, with 8 nucleotides matching TRBD1. J lost 10 bases, V lost 4 bases, and 11 bases had no gene match. The CDR3 has 14 residues. Germline CDR1 reads SGDLS; CDR2 reads YYNGEE. CDR3 residues: CASSLLLLGQAQYF. CDR3 coding DNA: TGTGCCAGCAGCCTGCTACTCTTGGGACAGGCGCAGTATTTT.

This chain links TRBV11-3 with TRBJ2-1, with D tentatively TRBD1 (9 bases). The CDR3 totals 16 residues. Trimming took off 4 bases at V and 5 bases at J, with 18 bases between the two ends. CDR1 and CDR2 from the germline V gene are SGHNT and YENEEA. The CDR3 loop reads CASSSYRGRGDNEQFF. For the CDR3, the DNA is TGTGCCAGCAGCTCATACAGGGGGCGGGGGGACAATGAGCAGTTCTTC.

The chain uses TRBV9 and TRBJ2-1; the match to TRBD2 covers 9 bases. The CDR3 runs to 15 residues. V lost 3 bases and J lost 4; bases outside the gene matches: 5. The germline gives CDR1 SGDLS, CDR2 YYNGEE. The CDR3 region has the DNA TGTGCCAGCAGCGCCCGACTAGCGGTATACAATGAGCAGTTCTTC. Protein sequence: CASSARLAVYNEQFF.

The chain couples TRBV7-2 to TRBJ2-7; 7 nucleotides align to TRBD1. The ends lost 0 bases at V and 2 bases at J; junction bases unmatched: 4. The germline V gene has CDR1 SGHTA and CDR2 FQGNSA. The CDR3 loop spans 15 amino acids. The CDR3 nucleotides read TGTGCCAGCAGCTTAGCTCCGACAGGGCCCTACGAGCAGTACTTC. This encodes CASSLAPTGPYEQYF.

This chain joins TRBV19 and TRBJ2-1; TRBD1 agrees at 9 bases. The CDR3 length is 15 residues. CDR1 and CDR2 from the germline V gene are LNHDA and SQIVND (reference sequence). J gave up 3 bases and V 4 bases, and 4 bases lay outside the gene matches. CDR3 loop: CASSTRDRDYNEQFF. CDR3 sequence (DNA): TGTGCCAGTAGTACCCGGGACAGGGACTACAATGAGCAGTTCTTC.

Comment on this clone: Since the CDR3 does not end with the conserved phenylalanine or tryptophan, this likely comes from a read error. The limits of the CDR3 on the DNA are not certain, so only TCRdb's listed CDR3 is given. The rearrangement uses TRBV7-9 and TRBJ1-1; the D call of TRBD1 is as the table states it, not checked on the DNA. CDR1 is SEHNR and CDR2 is FQNEAQ in the germline V gene (reference sequence). The CDR3 is 10 residues long, counting both termini. CDR3 sequence: CASSLVRQGG.

The CDR3 region has the DNA TGTGCCAGCAGCTATAGCGTGAGCGCCGGGGAGCTGTTTTTT. It encodes CASSYSVSAGELFF. The chain joins TRBV3-1 (or the pseudogene TRBV3-2) to TRBJ2-2, with D tentatively TRBD2 (5 bases). Trimming took off 5 bases at V and 6 bases at J, with 13 bases between the two ends. Germline CDR1 LGHDT, CDR2 YNNKEL (reference sequence). CDR3 length: 14 residues.

The rearrangement links TRBV3-1 (or the pseudogene TRBV3-2) to TRBJ1-2; D may be TRBD1 (5 bases). This CDR3 spans 17 amino acids. V shed 0 bases and J shed 4 bases, with 18 bases lying between them. The germline V gene has CDR1 LGHDT and CDR2 YNNKEL (reference sequence). The CDR3 loop is CASSQEGRALLIYGYTF. For the CDR3, the DNA is TGTGCCAGCAGCCAAGAGGGCAGGGCCCTGCTAATCTATGGCTACACCTTC.

The chain employs TRBV6-1 and TRBJ2-3, with 13 nucleotides matching TRBD2. The CDR3 runs to 17 residues. In germline, CDR1 is MNHNS, CDR2 SASEGT. With 4 bases clipped from V and 0 bases from J, the junction kept 4 bases outside the gene matches. CDR3 DNA sequence: TGTGCCAGCAGTGGGACTAGCGGGGGTTGGAGCACAGATACGCAGTATTTT. Its protein is CASSGTSGGWSTDTQYF.

In nucleotides, the CDR3 is TGTGCCAGCAGTTCCTGGGACAGGCGGTTTTTCTTT. Amino acids: CASSSWDRRFFF. The chain has TRBV12-3 or TRBV12-4 and TRBJ1-1; the match to TRBD1 covers 8 bases. This CDR3 is 12 amino acids long. Trimming cost V 4 bases and J 13 bases; bases outside gene matches: 8.

In this sample, this clone turned up a few times. The chain uses TRBV27 and TRBJ2-1, with 11 bases aligning to TRBD2. The germline CDR1 and CDR2 sequences are MNHEY and SMNVEV (reference sequence). The J segment lost 5 bases and the V segment lost 7 bases, leaving 4 bases of the junction unmatched. The CDR3 contains 14 residues. CDR3 residues: CASTSGGPNNEQFF. The CDR3, as DNA: TGTGCCAGCACTAGCGGGGGGCCAAACAATGAGCAGTTCTTC.

The rearrangement uses TRBV9 and TRBJ2-2; D uncertain. Germline CDR1 and CDR2: SGDLS and YYNGEE. Between the trimmed V and J ends, which lost 1 base and 8 bases, there was a span of 9 bases. The CDR3 runs 13 residues. The DNA of the CDR3 is TGTGCCAGCAGCGTACAACGGGTTGGGGAGCTGTTTTTT. It specifies CASSVQRVGELFF. Looking up the rest from reference TRBV9 and TRBJ2-2 gives the full variable domain: DSGVTQTPKHLITATGQRVTLRCSPRSGDLSVYWYQQSLDQGLQFLIQYYNGEERAKGNILERFSAQQFPDLHSELNLSSLELGDSALYFCASSVQRVGELFFGEGSRLTVL.

V usage is TRBV5-1 and J usage is TRBJ2-3; no clear D gene. CDR3 length: 15 residues. Per germline, CDR1 SGHRS and CDR2 YFSETQ. Deletions cut 0 bases from V and 1 base from J, with 9 bases between. The CDR3 DNA reads TGCGCCAGCAGCTTGGGACACGTGGGCACAGATACGCAGTATTTT. Protein: CASSLGHVGTDTQYF.

This chain connects TRBV9 to TRBJ2-7, with 9 positions matching TRBD1. Germline V gives CDR1 SGDLS, CDR2 YYNGEE. V shed 3 bases, J shed 10 bases, and the junction held 8 bases outside the gene matches. The CDR3 runs to 13 residues. The CDR3 DNA is TGTGCCAGCAGCGCTTCCGGGACAGGGTTTCAGTACTTC. It is translated as CASSASGTGFQYF.

In its sample, this clone was seen once. The chain has TRBV9 and TRBJ1-1; D not resolved. V was shortened by 4 bases and J by 0 bases, with 13 bases between the two germline ends. Germline CDR1 and CDR2: SGDLS and YYNGEE. This CDR3 has 15 residues. CDR3 loop: CASSPRTSLNTEAFF. CDR3 nucleotide sequence: TGTGCCAGCAGCCCCCGGACTTCGTTGAACACTGAAGCTTTCTTT.

The rearrangement uses TRBV7-2 and TRBJ2-7, with 8 nucleotides matching TRBD1. Germline V lookup: CDR1 SGHTA, CDR2 FQGNSA. The CDR3 spans 16 residues. J gave up 2 bases and V 4 bases, and 10 bases lay outside the gene matches. The CDR3 protein is CASSSTGQGPTYEQYF. The CDR3 DNA sequence: TGTGCCAGCAGCTCAACAGGACAGGGCCCGACCTACGAGCAGTACTTC.